This T cell receptor beta chain comes out of a study of blood T cell repertoires in COVID-19. Study context: There were acute and convalescent COVID-19 samples, and they came from the United States, Italy and Spain. Sources were T cells, B-cell-depleted T cells, or PBMCs; the material itself was cDNA or gDNA.

This clone has a count of ten or more. CDR1 is MNHNY, CDR2 SVGAGI, per germline (reference sequence). CDR3 length: 16 amino acids. Trimming took off 7 bases at V and 4 bases at J, with 22 bases between the two ends. How the authors handled the data: Amplifying reference gene primers gave estimates of nucleated cell counts. The table came from immunoSEQ multiplex PCR; TCRdb's copy has only in-frame clones and leaves some out. The D gene and trimming were derived from the DNA, and the V and J assignments and clone size from that table. The sample shows some 250,000 clones, approximately 77% of them seen only once.

Sequences were obtained from peripheral blood. The sequence was collected from a young woman with acute or convalescent COVID-19. The chain uses TRBV6-6 and TRBJ1-1; D unresolved. CDR3 nucleotide sequence: TGTGCCAGCACCCATGGTAGAGGGAGTACGGGCACTGAAGCTTTCTTT. Translation gives CASTHGRGSTGTEAFF.